Below are 6 T cell receptor beta chains sequenced from a single sample in a study of cytomegalovirus exposure and HLA in healthy donors. This PCR relied on a set of 60 Vbeta primers and 13 Jbeta primers. The repertoire was sequenced with immunoSEQ multiplex PCR; TCRdb's copy has only in-frame clones and lacks some. The sample records about 63,000 clones, under 85% being singletons. Sequencing was carried out using PBMCs. The receptors originated from a man aged 50-60 years in good health and CMV-seronegative.

The rearrangement joins TRBV7-2 to TRBJ1-3; the match to TRBD1 covers 7 bases. This CDR3 comprises 15 residues. J gave up 0 bases and V 6 bases, and 5 bases lay outside the gene matches. Germline CDR1 SGHTA, CDR2 FQGNSA. The CDR3 nucleotides read TGTGCCAGCAGGCGACAGGGAAACTCTGGAAACACCATATATTTT. It codes for CASRRQGNSGNTIYF.

The V call is TRBV15, the J call TRBJ2-5; TRBD1 matches at 7 bases. Germline CDR1 reads LNHNV; CDR2 reads YYDKDF (reference sequence). V was pared by 2 bases and J by 3 bases, with 6 bases of the junction left unmatched. The CDR3 totals 15 residues. CDR3 region: CATSRRSDREETQYF. The CDR3 DNA reads as TGTGCCACCAGCAGACGCTCCGACAGGGAAGAGACCCAGTACTTC.

The chain joins TRBV9 to TRBJ2-3; 9 positions match TRBD2. The CDR3 sequence is 15 residues long. J gave up 0 bases and V 3 bases, and 2 bases lay outside the gene matches. Germline V gene data show CDR1 as SGDLS and CDR2 as YYNGEE. The CDR3, as DNA: TGTGCCAGCAGCGGGACTAGCGCTAGCACAGATACGCAGTATTTT. Translation: CASSGTSASTDTQYF.

The CDR3: CASSGGDGRRLNIQYF. CDR3 coding DNA: TGTGCCAGCAGTGGGGGGGACGGGCGCCGATTGAACATTCAGTACTTC. The chain couples TRBV6-1 to TRBJ2-4, with a tentative D call TRBD2 (6 bases). This CDR3 is built from 16 residues. The V and J ends lost 4 bases and 7 bases respectively, with 20 bases between them. Looked up from germline, CDR1 is MNHNS and CDR2 is SASEGT.

This clone was counted a few times. This chain uses TRBV7-6 with TRBJ2-2; D might be TRBD2 (7 bases). V was cut by 4 bases and J by 4 bases, with 16 bases left in between. Germline CDR1 reads SGHVS; CDR2 reads FNYEAQ. The CDR3 is 16 amino acids. CDR3 bases: TGTGCCAGCAGCTCCCAGGGCGGGGGCTTCACCGGGGAGCTGTTTTTT. This sequence encodes CASSSQGGGFTGELFF.

The rearrangement joins TRBV6-1 to TRBJ2-1, with 11 positions matching TRBD2. J lost 10 bases, V lost 7 bases, and 12 bases had no gene match. Germline CDR1 reads MNHNS; CDR2 reads SASEGT. The CDR3 extends over 15 amino acids. The CDR3 region is CASKLAGASDEEQFF. CDR3 DNA sequence: TGTGCCAGCAAACTAGCGGGGGCCTCGGATGAAGAGCAGTTCTTC.